These T cell receptor beta chains were read from a single sample in a study of CD8+ T cells in alopecia areata. TCRdb's copy holds only in-frame clones and misses some; the assay was immunoSEQ multiplex PCR. This sample has a few hundred thousand clones, with about 56% found just once. The sample comprised CD8+ T cells sorted from blood. The receptors here all came from a human donor in good health. CDR3s include the opening cysteine and the closing phenylalanine or tryptophan. The D gene is left open where the match is weak. Clone size appears in some rows only: once, few, many, or a class for an expanded clone.

V	D	J	size	CDR3	DNA
TRBV4-1	.	TRBJ2-7	once	CASSQGGSPASDEQYF	TGCGCCAGCAGCCAAGGAGGGTCCCCCGCATCAGACGAGCAGTACTTC
TRBV7-8	TRBD1	TRBJ1-5	few	CASSWGQGRQPQHF	TGTGCCAGCAGCTGGGGACAGGGGCGACAGCCCCAGCATTTT
TRBV6-5	.	TRBJ1-2	.	CASSYSRDDAYGYTF	TGTGCCAGCAGTTACTCCAGGGACGACGCCTATGGCTACACCTTC
TRBV7-2	TRBD2	TRBJ2-1	.	CASSISGGPLYNEQFF	TGTGCCAGCAGCATTAGCGGGGGGCCCCTCTACAATGAGCAGTTCTTC
TRBV29-1	.	TRBJ2-7	.	CSAWDGSYEQYF	TGCAGCGCCTGGGACGGTTCCTACGAGCAGTACTTC
TRBV7-3	.	TRBJ2-3	few	CASSQGTTDTQYF	TGTGCCTCCTCCCAGGGTACCACAGATACGCAGTATTTT
TRBV5-1	.	TRBJ2-1	few	CASSLEVGGDYNEQFF	TGCGCCAGCAGCTTGGAGGTCGGGGGAGACTACAATGAGCAGTTCTTC
TRBV25-1	.	TRBJ2-4	few	CASSDWDNIQYF	TGTGCCAGCAGTGATTGGGACAACATTCAGTACTTC
TRBV9	TRBD2	TRBJ2-5	.	CASSGGLAGGPEETQYF	TGTGCCAGCAGCGGAGGACTAGCGGGGGGGCCCGAAGAGACCCAGTACTTC
TRBV15	TRBD1	TRBJ1-2	.	CATSIDRGGSGYTF	TGTGCCACCAGCATAGACAGGGGTGGAAGTGGCTACACCTTC
TRBV7-8	.	TRBJ2-3	few	CASSLGVEVTDTQYF	TGTGCCAGCAGCTTAGGGGTGGAGGTCACAGATACGCAGTATTTT
TRBV28	.	TRBJ1-3	few	CASSPLQGLRNTIYF	TGTGCCAGCAGTCCTTTGCAGGGGCTTAGAAACACCATATATTTT
TRBV9	.	TRBJ2-5	.	CASSPRTPETQYF	TGTGCCAGCAGCCCGAGGACACCAGAGACCCAGTACTTC
TRBV21-1	.	TRBJ1-1	.	CASGKRRGAFF	TGTGCCAGCGGCAAAAGAAGAGGAGCTTTCTTT
TRBV27	.	TRBJ2-7	.	CASSLFTKTRHYEQYF	TGTGCCAGCAGTTTATTCACAAAAACTCGACACTACGAGCAGTACTTC
TRBV5-4	TRBD2	TRBJ2-7	few	CASSVVAGGQYEQYF	TGTGCCAGCAGCGTCGTAGCGGGGGGGCAATACGAGCAGTACTTC
TRBV5-6	.	TRBJ1-2	.	CASSPGGQAGTF	TGTGCCAGCAGCCCCGGGGGGCAAGCGGGCACCTTC
TRBV7-9	.	TRBJ1-1	.	CASSGSTEAFF	TGTGCCAGCAGCGGAAGCACTGAAGCTTTCTTT
TRBV29-1	TRBD2	TRBJ2-1	few	CSVSQLAGGTYNEQFF	TGCAGCGTTTCCCAACTAGCGGGGGGAACTTACAATGAGCAGTTCTTC
TRBV19	.	TRBJ2-6	.	CASSTPYGANVLTF	TGTGCCAGTAGTACCCCGTATGGGGCCAACGTCCTGACTTTC
TRBV20-1	.	TRBJ2-3	.	CSATSDTQYF	TGCAGTGCTACTTCGGATACGCAGTATTTT
TRBV27	.	TRBJ1-2	few	CASSLVSTNYGYTF	TGTGCCAGCAGTTTAGTCTCCACTAACTATGGCTACACCTTC
TRBV27	.	TRBJ2-3	.	CASSMDGKYTDTQYF	TGTGCCAGCAGCATGGACGGAAAATACACAGATACGCAGTATTTT
TRBV30	.	TRBJ2-7	.	CAKEAYEQYF	TGTGCGAAAGAAGCCTACGAGCAGTACTTC
TRBV5-6	.	TRBJ1-4	.	CASSPGTPEELFF	TGTGCCAGCAGCCCGGGGACACCAGAAGAACTGTTTTTT
TRBV6-5	.	TRBJ2-5	few	CASSYGETQYF	TGTGCCAGCAGTTACGGAGAGACCCAGTACTTC
TRBV7-9	.	TRBJ2-7	few	CASSSPGDTLEQYF	TGTGCCAGCAGCTCCCCAGGGGACACCCTCGAGCAGTACTTC
TRBV2	.	TRBJ1-2	.	CASSEVPVKVQNYGYTF	TGTGCCAGCAGTGAAGTCCCGGTTAAGGTCCAGAACTATGGCTACACCTTC
TRBV13	.	TRBJ2-5	.	CASSLGLPGHGQETQYF	TGTGCCAGCAGCTTAGGCCTACCTGGACACGGCCAAGAGACCCAGTACTTC
TRBV4-1	TRBD1	TRBJ2-7	.	CASSPGDRGYEQYF	TGCGCCAGCAGCCCCGGCGACAGGGGTTACGAGCAGTACTTC
TRBV4-1	TRBD1	TRBJ2-7	.	CASSPGQVYEQYF	TGCGCCAGCAGCCCTGGACAGGTCTACGAGCAGTACTTC
TRBV6-6	.	TRBJ2-3	few	CASSHEGASSTDTQYF	TGTGCCAGCAGTCATGAGGGCGCTTCAAGCACAGATACGCAGTATTTT
TRBV5-6	.	TRBJ1-1	few	CASSGGVEAFF	TGTGCCAGCAGCGGCGGAGTTGAAGCTTTCTTT
TRBV23-1	.	TRBJ1-2	.	CASSQAGIRGYGYTF	TGCGCCAGCAGTCAAGCAGGGATAAGGGGCTATGGCTACACCTTC
TRBV9	.	TRBJ2-4	many	CASSQGGQGMVDIQYF	TGTGCCAGCAGCCAGGGGGGGCAGGGAATGGTGGACATTCAGTACTTC
TRBV5-5	.	TRBJ1-1	.	CASSHSQGASNTEAFF	TGTGCCAGCAGCCACTCCCAAGGGGCCTCGAACACTGAAGCTTTCTTT
TRBV29-1	TRBD1	TRBJ1-2	.	CSVEQGAYGYTF	TGCAGCGTTGAACAGGGGGCATATGGCTACACCTTC
TRBV25-1	.	TRBJ1-1	.	CASSEGNTEAFF	TGTGCCAGCAGTGAAGGGAACACTGAAGCTTTCTTT
TRBV23-1	TRBD2	TRBJ2-7	few	CASSKRSGTSSGEQYF	TGCGCCAGCAGTAAACGTTCCGGGACTAGCTCCGGTGAGCAGTACTTC
TRBV9	.	TRBJ2-7	few	CASSVSSGGAYEQYF	TGTGCCAGCAGCGTATCGTCAGGGGGGGCCTACGAGCAGTACTTC
TRBV27	.	TRBJ2-2	once	CASSLGSNTGELFF	TGTGCCAGCAGTTTAGGGTCGAACACCGGGGAGCTGTTTTTT
TRBV4-1	TRBD1	TRBJ1-2	.	CASSPIAGQGANYGYTF	TGCGCCAGCAGCCCAATCGCCGGACAGGGGGCTAACTATGGCTACACCTTC
TRBV11-2	.	TRBJ2-5	.	CASSGGETQYF	TGTGCCAGCAGCGGCGGAGAGACCCAGTACTTC
TRBV27	.	TRBJ1-1	few	CASSLLPGRTEAFF	TGTGCCAGCAGTTTATTGCCAGGGCGGACTGAAGCTTTCTTT
TRBV27	TRBD1	TRBJ2-3	.	CASSWTGPTDTQYF	TGTGCCAGCAGCTGGACAGGGCCCACAGATACGCAGTATTTT